This T cell receptor beta chain was profiled in a study of response to subunit inactivated influenza vaccine. Trimming pared 2 bases from V and 0 bases from J, leaving 8 bases between. This CDR3 is built from 14 residues. TCRdb used MiXCR to reprocess the RT-PCR reads, holding one entry per CDR3 protein. Among about 540,000 distinct CDR3 sequences listed, roughly 23% were seen once. The same sample was also studied in work on T cells expressing NK-cell markers. That source notes: UMIs were included in TCR beta cDNA generated by 5'RACE template switching. Sorted CD3+CD56+NKG2C+, CD3+CD56+NKG2C- and CD3+CD56-NKG2C+ T cells provided the TCR beta repertoires.

The chain employs TRBV12-3 or TRBV12-4 and TRBJ2-7, with D uncertain. The starting material was CD4+ T cells sorted from PBMCs, obtained 12 days after vaccination. The clonotype was recovered from a man aged 45-65 years who received an inactivated influenza vaccine. CDR3 residues: CASSLQEFSYEQYF. CDR3 nucleotide sequence: TGTGCCAGCAGTTTACAAGAGTTCTCCTACGAGCAGTACTTC.